This T cell receptor (beta chain) appears in the sequencing data of a study of PD-L1 blockade in urothelial cancer. The overall study: Patients previously received 0 to 3 chemotherapy regimens. Blood underwent analysis 3 weeks (second dose) and 6 weeks after treatment began.

A remark on this clone: As yet, its antigen is unknown.

Sequenced by immunoSEQ multiplex PCR; TCRdb stores in-frame clones only, minus some. The profile covers fewer than 50,000 clones, with 75% to 95% appearing a single time and around 8.3% taken by the ten largest. Study results and limitations: When measured at 3 weeks, tumor-associated blood clones expanded more in durable-benefit patients.

CDR3 size: 16 residues. Unmatched junction bases numbered 11, after V lost 0 bases and J lost 8 bases. CDR1 and CDR2 (germline): WNHNN, SYGVQD (reference sequence). The sequence derives from a man between 65 and 80 years old with urothelial cancer. The rearrangement links TRBV10-1 to TRBJ2-3, with 7 bases identical to TRBD2. Here the sequenced sample was PBMCs, taken around atezolizumab (anti-PD-L1) treatment. The CDR3 is CASSESVAGPEGTQYF. As DNA, the CDR3 is TGCGCCAGCAGTGAGTCGGTAGCGGGCCCGGAAGGTACGCAGTATTTT.